The text below deals with one T cell receptor beta chain. The data were obtained in a study of OX40 agonist ivuxolimab in advanced cancers. The assay was immunoSEQ multiplex PCR, and TCRdb's table has in-frame clones only and misses some. This sample carries some 80,000 clones, around nine tenths of them seen once, and the ten largest clones take 2.5% to 3%. V gave up 2 bases and J gave up 4 bases; unmatched junction bases: 14. This CDR3 spans 18 amino acids. The V gene's germline CDR1 is SGHNT and CDR2 YENEEA. The source is an adult with an advanced solid tumor such as melanoma, head and neck, liver or kidney cancer. The chain is built from TRBV11-3 and TRBJ2-5, with 9 positions matching TRBD2. The sequenced sample was CD4+ or CD8+ T cells sorted from blood, obtained in a trial of the OX40 agonist ivuxolimab. The CDR3 sequence is CASSLWSSGGPVLETQYF. Here the CDR3 DNA reads TGTGCCAGCAGCTTATGGTCCAGCGGGGGGCCCGTTTTAGAGACCCAGTACTTC.